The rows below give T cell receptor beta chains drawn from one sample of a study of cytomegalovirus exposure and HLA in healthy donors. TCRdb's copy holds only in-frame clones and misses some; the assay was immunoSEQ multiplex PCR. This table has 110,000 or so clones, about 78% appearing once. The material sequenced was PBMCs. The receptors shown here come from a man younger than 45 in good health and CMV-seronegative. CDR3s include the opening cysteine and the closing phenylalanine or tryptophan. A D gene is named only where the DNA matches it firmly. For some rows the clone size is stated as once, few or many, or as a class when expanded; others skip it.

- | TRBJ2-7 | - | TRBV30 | TGTGCCTGGAGCCCCAAGGGGGGGGCTTCGTACGAGCAGTACTTC | CAWSPKGGASYEQYF
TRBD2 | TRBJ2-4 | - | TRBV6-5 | TGTGCCAGCAGAGGGCTAGCGGGGCCAAAAAACATTCAGTACTTC | CASRGLAGPKNIQYF
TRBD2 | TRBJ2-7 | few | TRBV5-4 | TGTGCCAGCAGCTTCGGCGGGGGGATTTCCTACGAGCAGTACTTC | CASSFGGGISYEQYF
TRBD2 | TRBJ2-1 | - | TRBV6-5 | TGTGCCAGCAGCTCCATAGCGGGGGTTTACAATGAGCAGTTCTTC | CASSSIAGVYNEQFF
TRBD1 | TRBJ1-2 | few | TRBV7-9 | TGTGCCAGCAGCCGGAGAGACAGGGGTCTTCCCGATAACTATGGCTACACCTTC | CASSRRDRGLPDNYGYTF
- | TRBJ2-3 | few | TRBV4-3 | TGCGCCAGCAGCCAAGAAACAGGGCGCACAGATACGCAGTATTTT | CASSQETGRTDTQYF
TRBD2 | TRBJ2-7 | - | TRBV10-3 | TGTGCCACCGGGACTAGCGGGCTCTCCTACGAGCAGTACTTC | CATGTSGLSYEQYF
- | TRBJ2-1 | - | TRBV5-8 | TGTGCCAGCAGCTTGAGAGGGAGCAATGAGCAGTTCTTC | CASSLRGSNEQFF
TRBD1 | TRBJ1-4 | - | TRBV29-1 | TGCAGCGTTGGTAAAGACAGGGGGCGCGGTGAAAAACTGTTTTTT | CSVGKDRGRGEKLFF
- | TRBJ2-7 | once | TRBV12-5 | TGTGCTAGTGGTTTGGTACTCCCGCGCACCACTAGTTTTGAGCAGTACTTC | CASGLVLPRTTSFEQYF
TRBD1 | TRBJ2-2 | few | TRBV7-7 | TGTGCTAGCAGCCGTTCCGGGACAGGGGGAACCGGGGAGCTGTTTTTT | CASSRSGTGGTGELFF
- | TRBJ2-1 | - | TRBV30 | TGTGCCTGGAGTGTAATAGGGGATGAGCAGTTCTTC | CAWSVIGDEQFF
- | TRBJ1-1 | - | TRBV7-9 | TGTGCCAGCAGCTCCACCGACCGGGGGAGGAACACTGAAGCTTTCTTT | CASSSTDRGRNTEAFF
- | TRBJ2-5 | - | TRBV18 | TGTGCCAGCTCACCCAGAGAGACCCAGTACTTC | CASSPRETQYF
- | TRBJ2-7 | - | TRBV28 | TGTGCCAGCAGTTTGGTTGGCAGGGCCTACGAGCAGTACTTC | CASSLVGRAYEQYF
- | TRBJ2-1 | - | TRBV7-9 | TGTGCCAGCAGGTTAGCGGCTGAGCAGTTCTTC | CASRLAAEQFF
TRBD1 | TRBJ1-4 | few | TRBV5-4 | TGTGCCAGCAGCTCGCGCGGGACAGGGCATGAAAAACTGTTTTTT | CASSSRGTGHEKLFF
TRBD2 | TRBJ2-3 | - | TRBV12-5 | TGTGCTAGTGGTTTCGGCGGGGGGGCAGGAGATACGCAGTATTTT | CASGFGGGAGDTQYF
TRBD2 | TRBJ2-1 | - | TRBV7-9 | TGTGCCAGCAGCCAAAGCTCGGGCGGGGGTTACAATGAGCAGTTCTTC | CASSQSSGGGYNEQFF
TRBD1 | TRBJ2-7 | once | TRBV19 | TGTGCCAGTAGTATAGGCCAGGGGGCTTACGAGCAGTACTTC | CASSIGQGAYEQYF
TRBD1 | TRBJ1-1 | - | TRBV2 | TGTGCCAGCAGTACCAGTCAGGGGGCAGGGACTGAAGCTTTCTTT | CASSTSQGAGTEAFF
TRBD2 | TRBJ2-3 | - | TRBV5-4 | TGTGCCAGCAGCCGGGATGCGGGGGGGCGGGGCACAGATACGCAGTATTTT | CASSRDAGGRGTDTQYF
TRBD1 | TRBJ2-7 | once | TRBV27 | TGTGCCAGCAGGTGGGGACAGGGCTACGAGCAGTACTTC | CASRWGQGYEQYF
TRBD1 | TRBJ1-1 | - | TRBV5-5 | TGTGCCAGCAGCTTGGACAGGGGAAACACTGAAGCTTTCTTT | CASSLDRGNTEAFF
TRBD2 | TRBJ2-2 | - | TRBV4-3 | TGCGCCAGCAGCCAATATCTGCTAGCGGGAGGGCCGGGCACCGGGGAGCTGTTTTTT | CASSQYLLAGGPGTGELFF
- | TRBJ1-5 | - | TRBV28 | TGTGCCAGCAGCGAATTTACAGTTCCTAATGGGCCCCAGCATTTT | CASSEFTVPNGPQHF
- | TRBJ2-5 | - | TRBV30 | TGTGCCTGGAGCGACATGAAGACCCAGTACTTC | CAWSDMKTQYF
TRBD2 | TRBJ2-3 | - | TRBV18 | TGTGCCAGCTCACTGACTAGCGATCGGTTATCAGATACGCAGTATTTT | CASSLTSDRLSDTQYF
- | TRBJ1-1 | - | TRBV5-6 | TGTGCCAGCAGCGGTACAGGGTGCCGAGCTTTCTTT | CASSGTGCRAFF
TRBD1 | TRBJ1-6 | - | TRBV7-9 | TGTGCCAGCAGAGGACAGGGGGGTTCACCCCTCCACTTT | CASRGQGGSPLHF
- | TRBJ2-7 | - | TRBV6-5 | TGTGCCAGCAGGCGAAACAGGGAAGGCGAGCAGTACTTC | CASRRNREGEQYF
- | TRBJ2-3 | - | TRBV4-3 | TGCGCCAGCAGCCAAGTGACTAACCCGGTCGATACGCAGTATTTT | CASSQVTNPVDTQYF
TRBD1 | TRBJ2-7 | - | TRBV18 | TGTGCCAGCTCACCACCGACAGGGACCAGCTCCTACGAGCAGTACTTC | CASSPPTGTSSYEQYF
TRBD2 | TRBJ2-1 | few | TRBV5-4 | TGTGCCAGCAGCTCGCTGACTAGCGGGGGGGCTGGGGAGCAGTTCTTC | CASSSLTSGGAGEQFF